This TCR beta chain is from a study of cytomegalovirus exposure and HLA in healthy donors. In the PCR, 60 Vbeta and 13 Jbeta primers were used. Libraries were prepared by immunoSEQ multiplex PCR; TCRdb keeps only in-frame clonotypes and omits some of them. Of about 150,000 clones in the sample, about 76% were seen once. The junction had 9 bases not matched to a gene; V was cut back by 7 bases and J by 7 bases. Germline-derived CDR1 and CDR2 are SGHTA and FQGNSA. The CDR3 totals 14 residues. The sequence derives from a woman aged 18-29 years in good health and CMV-seropositive. The sample consisted of PBMCs. J is TRBJ2-1 and V is TRBV7-2; 8 bases map to TRBD1. The CDR3 here is CASTGQGVWNEQFF. DNA of the CDR3: TGTGCCAGCACCGGACAGGGTGTCTGGAATGAGCAGTTCTTC.